This T cell receptor beta chain was found in a study of T cell repertoires in cytomegalovirus infection. Study-wide context: Selected CMV epitopes included recently identified HLA-C-restricted ones as well as well-studied HLA-B-restricted ones. A matching HLA type, together with CMV infection, was signaled by public TCR beta signatures.

There are a few counts of this clonotype. Its target is unknown. Study-level findings and limits: Of the TCR beta families, the public ones yielded a cumulative frequency that identified carriers of CMV plus the relevant HLA. The response measured ex vivo was dominated by TCR beta clonotypes (HLA-C-restricted and CMV-specific).

TCRdb re-called the reads with MiXCR, one entry per CDR3 protein. The top ten hold approximately 12% of the sample, which has more than 250,000 distinct CDR3 sequences, around 25% seen once. V dropped 6 bases and J dropped 6 bases, with 14 bases sitting between them. The CDR3 is 13 residues long. Germline values: CDR1 LNHDA, CDR2 SQIVND (reference sequence). V usage is TRBV19 and J usage is TRBJ1-2, with D maybe TRBD1 (5 bases). The TCR originated in a human donor in good health (CMV status not recorded). Some clones in this sample may be carry-over from other donors' samples. The starting material was cultured PBMCs, obtained from culture after CMV antigen stimulation. The CDR3, as DNA: TGTGCCAGTAGCCCGGAGGGGCGCCATGGCTACACCTTC. It yields the protein CASSPEGRHGYTF.